Below are 27 T cell receptor beta chains sequenced from a single sample in a study of T cells after yellow fever vaccination. Using its own MiXCR run on the 5' RACE reads, TCRdb lists one record per CDR3 protein. The sample lists 100,000 to 150,000 distinct CDR3 sequences; over 12% were seen once. The sample was CD8+ T cells sorted from PBMCs, taken 5 days after the yellow fever booster vaccination. These receptors were taken from a young man who received the YFV17D yellow fever vaccine.

This rearrangement joins TRBV5-1 to TRBJ1-2; possibly TRBD1 for D (6 bases). This CDR3 region has 8 residues. Germline assignment: CDR1 SGHRS and CDR2 YFSETQ. In nucleotides, the CDR3 is TGCGCGAGGGGGAGCTACACCTTC. This encodes CARGSYTF.

V usage is TRBV6-2 or TRBV6-3 and J usage is TRBJ1-5; no definite D call. This CDR3 contains 14 residues. Between the trimmed V and J ends, which lost 5 bases and 2 bases, there was a span of 10 bases. Germline CDR1 reads MNHEY; CDR2 reads SVGEGT. DNA of the CDR3: TGTGCCAGCAGTACTACAGAACGCAATCAGCCCCAGCATTTT. Translating it yields CASSTTERNQPQHF.

A few counts support this clonotype. The V and J genes are TRBV7-2 and TRBJ1-6; no clear D gene. The CDR3 spans 12 residues. The germline gives CDR1 SGHTA, CDR2 FQGNSA. With 5 bases removed from V and 15 bases from J, the gap between germline ends came to 14 bases. The CDR3 region is CASSPGGVNLHF. Written as DNA, the CDR3 is TGTGCCAGCAGCCCGGGTGGGGTGAACCTCCACTTT.

This sequence joins TRBV29-1 and TRBJ2-5; 9 positions agree with TRBD1. The CDR3 totals 14 residues. After removal of 0 bases from V and 4 bases from J, the junction contained 3 bases not matched to a gene. In germline, CDR1 is SQVTM, CDR2 ANQGSEA. CDR3 loop: CSVEERGQGETQYF. The CDR3, as DNA: TGCAGCGTTGAAGAGAGGGGACAGGGAGAGACCCAGTACTTC.

This clonotype was counted only a few times. This sequence joins TRBV7-9 and TRBJ2-2; 10 bases fit TRBD1. Germline CDR1 SEHNR, CDR2 FQNEAQ (reference sequence). Losses at the gene ends were 5 bases for V and 1 base for J; bases not matched to a gene: 4. The CDR3 extends over 16 amino acids. In nucleotides, the CDR3 is TGTGCCAGCAGCCCCAGGGACAGGGGGAACACCGGGGAGCTGTTTTTT. Translating it yields CASSPRDRGNTGELFF.

Here the CDR3 DNA reads TGCGCCAGCAGCCAAGATGGGACTAGCGGGGAAGAGACCCAGTACTTC. Protein: CASSQDGTSGEETQYF. V gene TRBV4-3 combines with J gene TRBJ2-5, with 13 bases aligning to TRBD2. The CDR3 length is 16 residues. With V trimmed by 0 bases and J by 3 bases, 1 base remained unmatched. Germline CDR1 is LGHNA and CDR2 is YSLEER.

This sequence joins TRBV5-1 and TRBJ1-2; tentative D call: TRBD1 (5 bases). This CDR3 has 13 residues. The V gene's germline CDR1 is SGHRS and CDR2 YFSETQ. The V gene lost 3 bases and the J gene lost 3 bases, with 9 bases spanning the gap. CDR3 nucleotides: TGCGCCAGCAGCTGGAGGGGAGACTATGGCTACACCTTC. Its protein product is CASSWRGDYGYTF.

The sample holds a few counts of this clonotype. The chain has TRBV7-9 and TRBJ2-4; the D gene is possibly TRBD2 (5 bases). The CDR3 runs 17 residues. The germline V gene has CDR1 SEHNR and CDR2 FQNEAQ (reference sequence). The V end lost 5 bases, the J end lost 0 bases, and 17 bases lay between the germline ends. The CDR3 DNA is TGTGCCAGCAGCCCCCTCGAGGGTCGTCAAGCCAAAAACATTCAGTACTTC. The encoded protein is CASSPLEGRQAKNIQYF.

This clonotype was observed a few times. This chain uses TRBV5-4 with TRBJ2-7, with 12 bases aligning to TRBD2. The V gene's germline CDR1 is SGHNT and CDR2 YYREEE (reference sequence). The CDR3 runs to 16 residues. V shed 0 bases and J 2 bases; nucleotides not matched to a gene: 3. The CDR3 bases are TGTGCCAGCAGCTTGGCTCCTAGCGGGGGGGCCTACGAGCAGTACTTC. This sequence encodes CASSLAPSGGAYEQYF.

This chain joins TRBV6-2 or TRBV6-3 and TRBJ2-7; D is undetermined. Trimming shortened V by 5 bases and J by 0 bases, and 5 bases separated the two germline ends. Germline V gives CDR1 MNHEY, CDR2 SVGEGT. This CDR3 has 12 residues. CDR3 sequence reads: CASSDTSYEQYV. CDR3 sequence (DNA): TGTGCCAGCAGTGACACCTCCTACGAGCAGTACGTC.

The chain uses TRBV15 and TRBJ2-2, with 9 bases lining up with TRBD1. The CDR3 has 17 amino acids. Trimming removed 0 bases from V and 5 bases from J; junction bases left unmatched: 7. CDR1 and CDR2 from the germline V gene are LNHNV and YYDKDF (reference sequence). The chain's CDR3 is CATSRDLQGASTGELFF. CDR3 bases: TGTGCCACCAGCAGAGACCTACAGGGGGCGTCAACCGGGGAGCTGTTTTTT.

The chain uses TRBV7-2 and TRBJ2-3, with 9 bases matching TRBD2. Germline V gene data show CDR1 as SGHTA and CDR2 as FQGNSA. V was clipped by 2 bases and J by 2 bases; unmatched bases: 2. The CDR3 loop spans 15 amino acids. The CDR3 nucleotides read TGTGCCAGCAGCTTACAGCGGGGGGTCACAGATACGCAGTATTTT. The encoded protein is CASSLQRGVTDTQYF. Looking up the rest from reference TRBV7-2 and TRBJ2-3 gives the full variable domain: GAGVSQSPSNKVTEKGKDVELRCDPISGHTALYWYRQSLGQGLEFLIYFQGNSAPDKSGLPSDRFSAERTGGSVSTLTIQRTQQEDSAVYLCASSLQRGVTDTQYFGPGTRLTVL.

The chain combines TRBV6-5 with TRBJ2-7; D might be TRBD2 (6 bases). V lost 4 bases and J 7 bases, leaving 14 bases between the germline ends. This CDR3 region has 13 residues. The germline gives CDR1 MNHEY, CDR2 SVGAGI. The CDR3 protein is CASSFGGMREQYF. The CDR3 DNA sequence: TGTGCCAGCAGTTTCGGAGGGATGAGGGAGCAGTACTTC.

This clonotype was observed a handful of times. The rearrangement joins TRBV2 to TRBJ1-1; D is possibly TRBD1 (5 bases). Between the trimmed V and J ends, which lost 7 bases and 0 bases, there was a span of 6 bases. Germline CDR1 and CDR2: SNHLY and FYNNEI. CDR3 length equals 12 residues. The CDR3 region has the DNA TGTGCCAGCAAGGGACTGAACACTGAAGCTTTCTTT. The encoded protein is CASKGLNTEAFF.

This clonotype was counted a few times. The rearrangement uses TRBV4-1 and TRBJ2-2; D is ambiguous. The CDR3 covers 16 residues. Trimming stripped 1 base from V and 6 bases from J, with 15 bases between. CDR1 MGHRA and CDR2 YSYEKL come from the germline V gene. CDR3 sequence: CASSQAGLGMSGELFF. DNA for the CDR3: TGCGCCAGCAGCCAAGCGGGCCTTGGCATGTCCGGGGAGCTGTTTTTT.

CDR3 amino acids: CAWTDFPTGELFF. Here the CDR3 DNA reads TGTGCCTGGACAGACTTCCCCACCGGGGAGCTGTTTTTT. V usage is TRBV30 and J usage is TRBJ2-2, with D unclear. CDR1 is GTSNPN and CDR2 is SVGIG in the germline V gene (reference sequence). CDR3 length equals 13 residues. Trimming stripped 4 bases from V and 4 bases from J, with 10 bases between.

A few counts support this clonotype. The V gene is TRBV24-1, the J gene TRBJ2-3; 7 bases match TRBD1. This CDR3 spans 16 amino acids. Germline lookup yields CDR1 KGHDR and CDR2 SFDVKD. Losses at the gene ends were 3 bases for V and 0 bases for J; bases not matched to a gene: 5. CDR3 sequence (DNA): TGTGCCACCAGTGATCAAGGGACAGCTAGCACAGATACGCAGTATTTT. It is translated as CATSDQGTASTDTQYF.

This clonotype came up a few times. The chain has TRBV24-1 and TRBJ2-2, with TRBD1 identical over 7 bases. Per germline, CDR1 KGHDR and CDR2 SFDVKD. The CDR3 sequence is 15 residues long. Trimming removed 0 bases from V and 3 bases from J; junction bases left unmatched: 0. CDR3 loop: CATSDLDRDTGELFF. The CDR3 DNA reads TGTGCCACCAGTGATTTGGACAGGGACACCGGGGAGCTGTTTTTT.

This chain connects TRBV4-1 to TRBJ2-3, with 9 bases matching TRBD2. Germline assignment: CDR1 MGHRA and CDR2 YSYEKL. The CDR3 consists of 18 residues. The J segment lost 2 bases and the V segment lost 2 bases, leaving 11 bases of the junction unmatched. The CDR3 DNA sequence: TGCGCCAGCAGCCAAAAAATTAGCGGGGGCATAGCCACAGATACGCAGTATTTT. Translated, it gives CASSQKISGGIATDTQYF.

This sequence joins TRBV4-3 and TRBJ2-5; the D gene is possibly TRBD1 (6 bases). There are 16 residues in the CDR3. Germline assignment: CDR1 LGHNA and CDR2 YSLEER. Trimming stripped 0 bases from V and 0 bases from J, with 11 bases between. The CDR3 nucleotides read TGCGCCAGCAGCCAAGATCGAGGGGGTTACCAAGAGACCCAGTACTTC. Translation: CASSQDRGGYQETQYF.

Only a few counts were recorded for this clonotype. V and J are TRBV24-1 and TRBJ1-5; D gene unclear. Between the trimmed V and J ends, which lost 4 bases and 4 bases, there was a span of 4 bases. This CDR3 region has 12 residues. Germline CDR1 KGHDR, CDR2 SFDVKD. The CDR3 sequence is CATSEGNQPQHF. The CDR3 DNA follows: TGTGCCACCAGTGAAGGGAATCAGCCCCAGCATTTT.

The sample holds many counts of this clonotype. This rearrangement joins TRBV7-9 to TRBJ2-3, with 11 bases lining up with TRBD2. The CDR3 is made up of 17 amino acids. The germline V gene encodes CDR1 SEHNR and CDR2 FQNEAQ (reference sequence). Trimming removed 3 bases from V and 0 bases from J; junction bases left unmatched: 5. In DNA form, the CDR3 reads TGTGCCAGCAGCTTCACCCGACTAGCGGGAAGCACAGATACGCAGTATTTT. Translating gives CASSFTRLAGSTDTQYF.

This clonotype appeared a few times. The chain is built from TRBV4-1 and TRBJ1-1; D might be TRBD1 (5 bases). V gave up 1 base and J gave up 5 bases, with 14 bases separating them. The CDR3 is 15 amino acids. Germline loops: CDR1 MGHRA, CDR2 YSYEKL. The CDR3 is CASSQVSGGETEAFF. CDR3 DNA: TGCGCCAGCAGCCAAGTATCTGGGGGGGAGACTGAAGCTTTCTTT.

This chain joins TRBV6-1 and TRBJ1-5; D not certain. Trimming took off 5 bases at V and 7 bases at J, with 3 bases between the two ends. The germline gives CDR1 MNHNS, CDR2 SASEGT. CDR3 length: 10 residues. CDR3 amino acids: CASSWQPQHF. CDR3 DNA sequence: TGTGCCAGCAGTTGGCAGCCCCAGCATTTT.

The chain couples TRBV7-2 to TRBJ2-4; 7 nucleotides align to TRBD1. Unmatched junction bases numbered 11, after V lost 7 bases and J lost 8 bases. The CDR3 loop spans 14 amino acids. Germline V gene lookup returns CDR1 SGHTA and CDR2 FQGNSA. As DNA, the CDR3 is TGTGCCAGCAAGGGCCAACAGGGGTTGGACATTCAGTACTTC. It translates to CASKGQQGLDIQYF. The full variable domain, its missing parts supplied by reference TRBV7-2 and TRBJ2-4, is GAGVSQSPSNKVTEKGKDVELRCDPISGHTALYWYRQSLGQGLEFLIYFQGNSAPDKSGLPSDRFSAERTGGSVSTLTIQRTQQEDSAVYLCASKGQQGLDIQYFGAGTRLSVL.

This clonotype was seen repeatedly, ten times or more. The chain is built from TRBV4-3 and TRBJ2-5; either TRBD1 or TRBD2 may supply D (6 bases each). There are 17 residues in the CDR3. Germline CDR1 reads LGHNA; CDR2 reads YSLEER. The V gene lost 0 bases and the J gene lost 0 bases, with 14 bases spanning the gap. The CDR3 region is CASSQDTGAPYQETQYF. Here the CDR3 DNA reads TGCGCCAGCAGCCAAGATACGGGGGCGCCGTACCAAGAGACCCAGTACTTC.

This clonotype was observed many times. The chain joins TRBV30 to TRBJ1-6; TRBD1 aligns across 10 bases. The CDR3 contains 14 residues. The J segment lost 9 bases and the V segment lost 4 bases, leaving 6 bases of the junction unmatched. Germline CDR1 reads GTSNPN; CDR2 reads SVGIG (reference sequence). The DNA for the CDR3 is TGTGCCTGGAAAACCGGGACAGGGGTTTCACCCCTCCACTTT. Translating it yields CAWKTGTGVSPLHF.